Below are 7 T cell receptor beta chains sequenced from a single sample in a study of blood T cell repertoires in COVID-19. Repertoires were generated with immunoSEQ multiplex PCR, while TCRdb's copy carries only in-frame clones and drops some. Found here are 54,000 or so clones, approximately 82% of them singletons; the top ten hold 3% to 4.5%. Input material: peripheral blood. The receptors derive from a woman of 80 years or more with acute or convalescent COVID-19.

DNA of the CDR3: TGTGCCAGCAGCGCGACTAGCGGGGGAGACAATGAGCAGTTCTTC. Translated: CASSATSGGDNEQFF. This chain joins TRBV9 and TRBJ2-1, with 12 bases fitting TRBD2. There are 15 residues in the CDR3. Germline CDR1 reads SGDLS; CDR2 reads YYNGEE. J was trimmed by 5 bases and V by 3 bases; bases with no gene match: 3.

V and J are TRBV11-2 and TRBJ1-4; 9 nucleotides align to TRBD1. The CDR3 covers 13 residues. Germline CDR1 reads SGHAT; CDR2 reads FQNNGV. The V segment lost 7 bases and the J segment 6 bases; nucleotides outside the gene matches: 3. The CDR3 loop reads CASTRDRDEKLFF. CDR3 nucleotide sequence: TGTGCCAGCACCCGGGACAGGGATGAAAAACTGTTTTTT. Looking up the rest from reference TRBV11-2 and TRBJ1-4 gives the full variable domain: EAGVAQSPRYKIIEKRQSVAFWCNPISGHATLYWYQQILGQGPKLLIQFQNNGVVDDSQLPKDRFSAERLKGVDSTLKIQPAKLEDSAVYLCASTRDRDEKLFFGSGTQLSVL.

The chain has TRBV7-9 and TRBJ1-5, with D maybe TRBD1 (6 bases). The CDR3 spans 15 residues. The V gene lost 5 bases and the J gene lost 0 bases, with 11 bases spanning the gap. Looked up from germline, CDR1 is SEHNR and CDR2 is FQNEAQ (reference sequence). The CDR3 DNA sequence: TGTGCCAGCAGCCAAGGGACATTTAGCAATCAGCCCCAGCATTTT. Translated, it gives CASSQGTFSNQPQHF.

The CDR3 reads CASSSAGGTYEQYF. CDR3 DNA sequence: TGTGCCAGCAGTTCAGCGGGGGGTACGTACGAGCAGTACTTC. The rearrangement joins TRBV6-5 to TRBJ2-7, with TRBD2 matching over 9 bases. V was clipped by 4 bases and J by 4 bases; unmatched bases: 5. Germline V gene sequence: CDR1 MNHEY, CDR2 SVGAGI. The CDR3 is made up of 14 amino acids.

The V and J genes are TRBV7-2 and TRBJ1-2; 11 bases align to TRBD1. Germline loops: CDR1 SGHTA, CDR2 FQGNSA. The CDR3 runs 14 residues. V gave up 7 bases and J gave up 8 bases; unmatched junction bases: 9. The CDR3 DNA reads as TGTGCCAGCAACCTGGACAGGGGGCGCCGAGGCTACACCTTC. Translating gives CASNLDRGRRGYTF.

The chain carries TRBV5-6 and TRBJ1-2; TRBD1 agrees at 7 bases. CDR1 and CDR2 (germline): SGHDT, YYEEEE. The length of the CDR3 is 14 residues. J lost 3 bases, V lost 3 bases, and 5 bases had no gene match. The CDR3 nucleotides read TGTGCCAGCAGCTCGATCGGGACAGACTATGGCTACACCTTC. It is translated as CASSSIGTDYGYTF.

CDR3 protein: CASSLASGSDFSYEQYF. The CDR3 DNA reads TGTGCCAGCAGCTTAGCTAGCGGGAGTGACTTCTCCTACGAGCAGTACTTC. The rearrangement links TRBV13 to TRBJ2-7, with 10 positions matching TRBD2. This CDR3 spans 17 amino acids. From germline, CDR1 is PRHDT and CDR2 FYEKMQ (reference sequence). Germline trimming cut 1 base from V and 0 bases from J; bases unmatched to any gene: 6.